A selection of T cell receptor beta chains follows, all from one sample in a study of tumor-infiltrating lymphocytes in localized non-small cell lung cancer. Produced via immunoSEQ multiplex PCR; TCRdb's table is partial and in-frame only. The sample records 13,000 or so clones, approximately 72% being singletons. Sequencing was done on a sample of uninvolved lung tissue not adjacent to the tumor. Source of these receptors: a human donor with non-small cell lung cancer. CDR3s include the opening cysteine and the closing phenylalanine or tryptophan. The D gene is left open where the match is weak. A row's size may be missing; if present it is once, few, many or a size class.

>TRBD1|TRBV28|NA|TRBJ1-1|15
CASSSWGTGATEAFF
TGTGCCAGCAGTTCCTGGGGGACAGGCGCCACTGAAGCTTTCTTT
>TRBD1|TRBV11-2|NA|TRBJ1-2|18
CASSPHSEDRAPNYGYTF
TGTGCCAGCAGCCCCCACTCTGAAGACAGGGCACCTAACTATGGCTACACCTTC
>TRBD2|TRBV7-7|NA|TRBJ2-2|14
CASSRDGRTGELFF
TGTGCTAGCAGCAGGGACGGGAGGACCGGGGAGCTGTTTTTT
>NA|TRBV7-2|NA|TRBJ2-7|13
CASSLGTDREQYF
TGTGCCAGCAGCTTAGGGACAGACCGCGAGCAGTACTTC
>TRBD1|TRBV28|NA|TRBJ1-1|15
CASSPTGVLNTEAFF
TGTGCCAGCAGCCCTACAGGGGTCCTGAACACTGAAGCTTTCTTT
>TRBD1|TRBV5-5|NA|TRBJ1-5|14
CASSRDSRYQPQHF
TGTGCCAGCAGCCGGGACAGTCGATACCAGCCCCAGCATTTT
>TRBD1|TRBV6-5|NA|TRBJ2-3|14
CASSQGTGAYTQYF
TGTGCCAGCAGTCAGGGGACAGGGGCATATACGCAGTATTTT
>NA|TRBV7-2|medium-sized|TRBJ1-2|16
CASSAGTPTLNYGYTF
TGTGCCAGCAGCGCTGGGACTCCGACTCTTAACTATGGCTACACCTTC
>NA|TRBV27|medium-sized|TRBJ1-1|12
CASSLGGAEAFF
TGTGCCAGCAGTTTAGGGGGGGCTGAAGCTTTCTTT
>NA|TRBV4-3|NA|TRBJ2-2|16
CASSQTLGNLPGELFF
TGCGCCAGCAGCCAGACCCTGGGGAATCTTCCCGGGGAGCTGTTTTTT
>TRBD1|TRBV10-3|NA|TRBJ2-2|15
CAISYDRGDTGELFF
TGTGCCATCAGTTATGACAGGGGAGACACCGGGGAGCTGTTTTTT
>TRBD1|TRBV9|NA|TRBJ1-1|15
CASSVQGGARTEAFF
TGTGCCAGCAGCGTCCAAGGGGGCGCCCGGACTGAAGCTTTCTTT
>NA|TRBV6-5|NA|TRBJ1-1|14
CASRRVRMNTEAFF
TGTGCCAGCAGAAGAGTGCGGATGAACACTGAAGCTTTCTTT
>TRBD2|TRBV29-1|NA|TRBJ2-1|12
CSGTSGYNEQFF
TGCAGCGGAACTAGCGGCTACAATGAGCAGTTCTTC
>NA|TRBV6-5|NA|TRBJ1-2|14
CASSYSGTSYGYTF
TGTGCCAGCAGTTACTCCGGGACGAGCTATGGCTACACCTTC
>TRBD1|TRBV4-2|NA|TRBJ1-5|15
CASSRGTGDNQPQHF
TGTGCCAGCAGCCGTGGGACAGGAGACAATCAGCCCCAGCATTTT
>NA|TRBV4-3|NA|TRBJ1-2|14
CASSHKGQLYGYTF
TGCGCCAGCAGCCATAAAGGACAGCTCTATGGCTACACCTTC
>NA|TRBV19|NA|TRBJ1-1|16
CASSIVDWGHTGEAFF
TGTGCCAGTAGTATCGTGGATTGGGGCCACACGGGCGAAGCTTTCTTT
>NA|TRBV18|few|TRBJ1-1|18
CASSLYQGELFVNTEAFF
TGTGCCAGCTCACTATACCAGGGAGAACTCTTCGTGAACACTGAAGCTTTCTTT
>NA|TRBV4-3|NA|TRBJ2-3|14
CASSQFGSGNTQYF
TGCGCCAGCAGCCAATTTGGGTCGGGAAATACGCAGTATTTT
>NA|TRBV9|few|TRBJ1-5|15
CASSEGYSSNQPQHF
TGTGCCAGCAGTGAAGGGTACAGCTCCAATCAGCCCCAGCATTTT
>NA|TRBV5-1|few|TRBJ1-6|14
CATRNPDEISPLHF
TGCGCCACCAGAAATCCGGATGAGATTTCACCCCTCCACTTT
>NA|TRBV5-8|NA|TRBJ2-7|12
CASSLSIHEQYF
TGTGCCAGCAGCTTAAGCATCCACGAGCAGTACTTC
>TRBD1|TRBV6-1|NA|TRBJ2-7|13
CASARTGEYEQYF
TGTGCCAGCGCAAGGACAGGGGAATACGAGCAGTACTTC
>NA|TRBV7-2|NA|TRBJ2-1|14
CASSLGGGTGEQFF
TGTGCCAGCAGCTTAGGGGGTGGAACGGGTGAGCAGTTCTTC
>NA|TRBV6-5|NA|TRBJ1-1|16
CASSFDRRTVSTEAFF
TGTGCCAGCAGTTTTGACAGAAGGACCGTTAGCACTGAAGCTTTCTTT
>NA|TRBV4-1|NA|TRBJ1-2|13
CASSQEVNYGYTF
TGCGCCAGCAGCCAGGAGGTGAACTATGGCTACACCTTC
>TRBD1|TRBV19|NA|TRBJ2-2|15
CASTPRDRSTGELFF
TGTGCCAGTACCCCAAGGGACAGGAGCACCGGGGAGCTGTTTTTT
>NA|TRBV11-2|NA|TRBJ1-3|15
CASSSLDSPGNTIYF
TGTGCCAGCAGCTCATTGGACAGCCCTGGAAACACCATATATTTT
>TRBD1|TRBV6-1|few|TRBJ2-5|12
CASSGQGETQYF
TGTGCCAGCAGTGGACAGGGGGAGACCCAGTACTTC
>NA|TRBV7-3|once|TRBJ2-1|15
CASSQAAGEFGEQFF
TGTGCCAGCAGCCAAGCAGCAGGGGAGTTCGGTGAGCAGTTCTTC
>NA|TRBV9|NA|TRBJ2-1|16
CASSVSSRPGQGEQFF
TGTGCCAGCAGCGTATCATCCCGCCCTGGGCAGGGTGAGCAGTTCTTC
>NA|TRBV4-2|NA|TRBJ2-3|12
CASSYNTDTQYF
TGTGCCAGCAGCTATAACACAGATACGCAGTATTTT
>NA|TRBV6-5|few|TRBJ1-2|14
CASSYPRGNYGYTF
TGTGCCAGCAGTTACCCCAGGGGTAACTATGGCTACACCTTC
>TRBD1|TRBV10-3|NA|TRBJ1-5|14
CAISPQGGNQPQHF
TGTGCCATCAGCCCCCAGGGGGGGAATCAGCCCCAGCATTTT
>NA|TRBV6-6|NA|TRBJ2-7|11
CASSSRDEQYF
TGTGCCAGCAGTTCCAGGGACGAGCAGTACTTC
>TRBD1|TRBV19|few|TRBJ1-2|15
CASSILTGGVYGYTF
TGTGCCAGTAGTATCCTGACAGGGGGCGTCTATGGCTACACCTTC
>NA|TRBV19|once|TRBJ1-1|13
CASSWTGETEAFF
TGTGCCAGCTCCTGGACGGGGGAAACTGAAGCTTTCTTT
>TRBD2|TRBV18|NA|TRBJ2-1|15
CASSPPGLAGNEQFF
TGTGCCAGCTCACCACCGGGACTAGCGGGGAATGAGCAGTTCTTC
>NA|TRBV2|NA|TRBJ1-4|16
CASSAPRTPGEEKLFF
TGTGCCAGCAGTGCACCAAGGACTCCAGGGGAGGAAAAACTGTTTTTT
>NA|TRBV5-4|NA|TRBJ1-5|14
CASSLSGVNQPQHF
TGTGCCAGCAGCTTGTCAGGGGTCAATCAGCCCCAGCATTTT
>NA|TRBV29-1|NA|TRBJ2-6|15
CSVDGRHSGANVLTF
TGCAGCGTTGACGGACGCCACTCTGGGGCCAACGTCCTGACTTTC
>NA|TRBV9|NA|TRBJ2-3|12
CASSVDTDTQYF
TGTGCCAGCAGCGTAGATACAGATACGCAGTATTTT
>NA|TRBV7-3|NA|TRBJ1-2|14
CASSLGRVGGGYTF
TGTGCCAGCAGCTTGGGCCGGGTGGGGGGCGGCTACACCTTC
>NA|TRBV28|few|TRBJ1-3|14
CASSLWESGNTIYF
TGTGCCAGCAGTTTATGGGAGTCCGGAAACACCATATATTTT
>TRBD2|TRBV11-2|NA|TRBJ2-5|15
CASSLVLAGRETQYF
TGTGCCAGCAGCTTAGTACTAGCGGGGCGAGAGACCCAGTACTTC
>NA|TRBV6-5|NA|TRBJ2-5|14
CASSYGVTQETQYF
TGTGCCAGCAGTTACGGAGTGACCCAAGAGACCCAGTACTTC
>NA|TRBV6-1|NA|TRBJ1-3|15
CASSSGTHSGNTIYF
TGTGCCAGCAGTTCCGGGACGCACTCTGGAAACACCATATATTTT
>NA|TRBV25-1|NA|TRBJ2-7|14
CASSDAGTAYEQYF
TGTGCCAGCAGTGATGCCGGGACGGCCTACGAGCAGTACTTC
>TRBD2|TRBV11-2|NA|TRBJ2-7|16
CASSLTRGGSSYEQYF
TGTGCCAGCAGTCTCACGCGGGGCGGGAGCTCCTACGAGCAGTACTTC
>TRBD1|TRBV5-1|NA|TRBJ2-3|15
CASNPGTGSTDTQYF
TGCGCCAGCAACCCCGGGACAGGAAGCACAGATACGCAGTATTTT